This entry features one TCR beta chain sequence. This likely reflects a read error, since a far larger clone is one base away. These data originate in a study of T-cell memory formation after mild COVID-19. TCRdb redid the calling of the 5' RACE reads with MiXCR, one entry per CDR3 protein. The sample carries over 300,000 distinct CDR3 sequences, about 20% recorded once. The germline V gene has CDR1 SGHRS and CDR2 YFSETQ. CDR3 length: 14 residues. What was sequenced was PBMCs or a T cell subset sorted from them (not recorded which). This TCR was sampled from a man aged 18 to 30 who had mild COVID-19 (a few samples of this study predate the infection). Cell type and time point are not known. The chain has TRBV5-1 and TRBJ2-1; D perhaps matches TRBD2 (6 bases). The CDR3, as DNA: TGCTCCAGCAGCTTGGGGGGCTCCTACAATGAGCAGTTCTTC. Its translation: CSSSLGGSYNEQFF.